The clone carrying this T cell receptor (beta chain) was seen a handful of times. This sample is drawn from a study of cytomegalovirus exposure and HLA in healthy donors. Vbeta (60) and Jbeta (13) primers were used in the PCR. TCRdb's copy holds only in-frame clones and misses some; the assay was immunoSEQ multiplex PCR. The sample contains roughly 190,000 clones, roughly 83% of which appear only once. V was trimmed by 4 bases and J by 0 bases, leaving 6 bases between them. Germline-derived CDR1 and CDR2 are GTSNPN and SVGIG (reference sequence). This CDR3 contains 13 residues. The chain joins TRBV30 to TRBJ1-4; no reliable D call. This TCR was recovered from a woman aged 45-60 years in good health and CMV-seronegative. The sequenced sample was PBMCs. CDR3 in amino acids: CAWTGATNEKLFF. The DNA of the CDR3 is TGTGCCTGGACGGGAGCAACTAATGAAAAACTGTTTTTT.